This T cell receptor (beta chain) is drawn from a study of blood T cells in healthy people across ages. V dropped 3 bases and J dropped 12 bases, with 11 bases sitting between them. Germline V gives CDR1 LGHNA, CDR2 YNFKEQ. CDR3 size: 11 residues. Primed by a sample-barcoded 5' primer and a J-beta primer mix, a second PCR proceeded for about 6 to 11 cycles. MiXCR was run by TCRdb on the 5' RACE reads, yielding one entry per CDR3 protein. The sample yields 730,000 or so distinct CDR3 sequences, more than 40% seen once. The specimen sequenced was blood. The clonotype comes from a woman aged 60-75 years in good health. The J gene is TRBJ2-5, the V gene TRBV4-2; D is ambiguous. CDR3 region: CASSHPQWEYF. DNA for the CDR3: TGTGCCAGCAGCCACCCGCAGTGGGAGTACTTC.